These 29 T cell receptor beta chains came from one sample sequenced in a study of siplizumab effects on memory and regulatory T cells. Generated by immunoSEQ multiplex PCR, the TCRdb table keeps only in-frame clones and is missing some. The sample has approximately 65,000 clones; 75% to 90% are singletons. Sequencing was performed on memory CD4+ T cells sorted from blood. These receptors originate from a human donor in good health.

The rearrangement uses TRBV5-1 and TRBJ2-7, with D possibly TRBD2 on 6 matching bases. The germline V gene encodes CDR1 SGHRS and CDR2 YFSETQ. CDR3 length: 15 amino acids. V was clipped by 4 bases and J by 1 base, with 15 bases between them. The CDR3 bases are TGCGCCAGCAGCCCCAAGGGCCTAGCGTCCTACGAGCAGTACTTC. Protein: CASSPKGLASYEQYF.

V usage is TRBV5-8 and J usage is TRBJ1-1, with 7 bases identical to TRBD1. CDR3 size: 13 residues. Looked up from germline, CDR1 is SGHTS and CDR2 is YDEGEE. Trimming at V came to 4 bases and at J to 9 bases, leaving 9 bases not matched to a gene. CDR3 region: CASSLSRGVKAFF. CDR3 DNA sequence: TGTGCCAGCAGCCTGAGCAGGGGGGTGAAAGCTTTCTTT.

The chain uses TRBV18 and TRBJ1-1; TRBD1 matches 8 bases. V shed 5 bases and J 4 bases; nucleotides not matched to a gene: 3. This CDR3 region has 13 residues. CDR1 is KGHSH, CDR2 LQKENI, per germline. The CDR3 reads CASSSQGGTEAFF. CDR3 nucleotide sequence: TGTGCCAGCTCATCACAGGGGGGCACTGAAGCTTTCTTT.

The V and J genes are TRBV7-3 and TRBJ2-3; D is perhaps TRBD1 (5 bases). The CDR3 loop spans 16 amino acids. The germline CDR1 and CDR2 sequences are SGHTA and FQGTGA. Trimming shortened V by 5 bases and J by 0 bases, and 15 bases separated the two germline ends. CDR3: CASSQGLLESTDTQYF. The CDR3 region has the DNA TGTGCCAGCAGCCAGGGCTTGCTAGAAAGCACAGATACGCAGTATTTT. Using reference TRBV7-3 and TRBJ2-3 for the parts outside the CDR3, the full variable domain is GAGVSQTPSNKVTEKGKYVELRCDPISGHTALYWYRQSLGQGPEFLIYFQGTGAADDSGLPNDRFFAVRPEGSVSTLKIQRTERGDSAVYLCASSQGLLESTDTQYFGPGTRLTVL.

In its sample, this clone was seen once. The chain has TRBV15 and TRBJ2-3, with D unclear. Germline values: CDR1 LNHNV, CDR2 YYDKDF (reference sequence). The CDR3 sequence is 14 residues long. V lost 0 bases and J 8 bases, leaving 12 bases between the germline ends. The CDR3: CATSRDKVQLTQYF. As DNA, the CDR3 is TGTGCCACCAGCAGAGATAAGGTCCAGCTTACGCAGTATTTT.

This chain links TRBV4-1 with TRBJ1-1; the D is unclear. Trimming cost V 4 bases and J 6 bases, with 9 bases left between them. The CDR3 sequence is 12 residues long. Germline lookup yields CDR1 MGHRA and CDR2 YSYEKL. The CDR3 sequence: CASSRPGPEAFF. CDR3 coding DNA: TGCGCCAGCAGCCGGCCTGGACCTGAAGCTTTCTTT.

The CDR3 coding sequence is TGTGCCAGCAGCCCCCAGCCCGGAAGTAACTATGGCTACACCTTC. Residues: CASSPQPGSNYGYTF. The chain links TRBV7-9 to TRBJ1-2; D is unclear. Trimming took 5 bases from V and 1 from J, leaving 14 bases between them. From germline, CDR1 is SEHNR and CDR2 FQNEAQ (reference sequence). This CDR3 is 15 amino acids long. The entire variable domain, with the rest obtained from reference TRBV7-9 and TRBJ1-2, is as follows: DTGVSQNPRHKITKRGQNVTFRCDPISEHNRLYWYRQTLGQGPEFLTYFQNEAQLEKSRLLSDRFSAERPKGSFSTLEIQRTEQGDSAMYLCASSPQPGSNYGYTFGSGTRLTVV.

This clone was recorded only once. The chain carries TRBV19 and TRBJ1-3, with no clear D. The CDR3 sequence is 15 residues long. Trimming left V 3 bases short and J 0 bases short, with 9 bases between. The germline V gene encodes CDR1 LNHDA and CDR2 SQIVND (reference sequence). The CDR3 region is CASSIIESSGNTIYF. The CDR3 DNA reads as TGTGCCAGTAGTATTATTGAATCCTCTGGAAACACCATATATTTT. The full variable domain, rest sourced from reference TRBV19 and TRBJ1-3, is DGGITQSPKYLFRKEGQNVTLSCEQNLNHDAMYWYRQDPGQGLRLIYYSQIVNDFQKGDIAEGYSVSREKKESFPLTVTSAQKNPTAFYLCASSIIESSGNTIYFGEGSWLTVV.

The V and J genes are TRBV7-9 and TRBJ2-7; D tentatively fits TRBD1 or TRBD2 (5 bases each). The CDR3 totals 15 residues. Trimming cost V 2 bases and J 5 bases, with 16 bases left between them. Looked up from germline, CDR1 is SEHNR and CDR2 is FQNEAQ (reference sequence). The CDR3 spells CASSLKGRESDEQYF. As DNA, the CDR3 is TGTGCCAGCAGCTTAAAGGGACGGGAAAGTGACGAGCAGTACTTC.

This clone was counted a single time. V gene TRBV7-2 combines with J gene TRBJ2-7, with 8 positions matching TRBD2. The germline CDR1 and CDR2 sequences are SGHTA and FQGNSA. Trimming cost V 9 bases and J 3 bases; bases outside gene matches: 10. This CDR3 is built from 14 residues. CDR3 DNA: TGTGCCAGTCAAACGGGACTAGGGTACTACGAGCAGTACTTC. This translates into CASQTGLGYYEQYF. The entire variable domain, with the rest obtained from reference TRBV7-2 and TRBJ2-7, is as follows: GAGVSQSPSNKVTEKGKDVELRCDPISGHTALYWYRQSLGQGLEFLIYFQGNSAPDKSGLPSDRFSAERTGGSVSTLTIQRTQQEDSAVYLCASQTGLGYYEQYFGPGTRLTVT.

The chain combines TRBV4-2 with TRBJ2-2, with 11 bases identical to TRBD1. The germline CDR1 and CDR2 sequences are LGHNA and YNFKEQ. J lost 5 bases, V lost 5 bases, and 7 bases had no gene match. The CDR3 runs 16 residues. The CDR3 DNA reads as TGTGCCAGCAGCTCAGGACAGGGGGCGTCTACCGGGGAGCTGTTTTTT. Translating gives CASSSGQGASTGELFF.

The CDR3 nucleotides are TGCAGCGTTAGGGAGGCTATAGATACGCAGTATTTT. Protein: CSVREAIDTQYF. V usage is TRBV29-1 and J usage is TRBJ2-3; weak D call: TRBD2 (6 bases). The CDR3 covers 12 residues. Germline V gene data show CDR1 as SQVTM and CDR2 as ANQGSEA. V lost 5 bases to trimming and J lost 5 bases, with 11 bases between them.

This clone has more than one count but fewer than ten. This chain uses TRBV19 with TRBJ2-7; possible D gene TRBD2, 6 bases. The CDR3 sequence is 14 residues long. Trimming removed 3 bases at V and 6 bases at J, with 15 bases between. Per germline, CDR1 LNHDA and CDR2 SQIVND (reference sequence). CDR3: CASSIGRVGGEQYF. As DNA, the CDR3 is TGTGCCAGTAGTATCGGTAGAGTGGGGGGCGAGCAGTACTTC.

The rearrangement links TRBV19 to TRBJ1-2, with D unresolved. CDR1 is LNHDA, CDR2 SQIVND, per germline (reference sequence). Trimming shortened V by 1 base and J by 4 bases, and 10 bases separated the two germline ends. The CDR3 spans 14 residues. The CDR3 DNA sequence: TGTGCCAGTAGTATAGCGAGGCAGTCCTATGGCTACACCTTC. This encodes CASSIARQSYGYTF.

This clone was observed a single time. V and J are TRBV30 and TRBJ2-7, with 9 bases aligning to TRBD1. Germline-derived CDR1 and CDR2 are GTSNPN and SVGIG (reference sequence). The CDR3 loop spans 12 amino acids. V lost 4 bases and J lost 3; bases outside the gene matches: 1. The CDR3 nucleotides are TGTGCCTGGACGACAGGGGGCTACGAGCAGTACTTC. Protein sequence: CAWTTGGYEQYF.

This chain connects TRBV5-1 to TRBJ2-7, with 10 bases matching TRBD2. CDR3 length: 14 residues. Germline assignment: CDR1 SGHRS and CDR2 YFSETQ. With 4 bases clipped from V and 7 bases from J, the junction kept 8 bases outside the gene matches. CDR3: CASSPEGSGGEQYF. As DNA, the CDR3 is TGCGCCAGCAGCCCCGAGGGTAGCGGGGGGGAGCAGTACTTC.

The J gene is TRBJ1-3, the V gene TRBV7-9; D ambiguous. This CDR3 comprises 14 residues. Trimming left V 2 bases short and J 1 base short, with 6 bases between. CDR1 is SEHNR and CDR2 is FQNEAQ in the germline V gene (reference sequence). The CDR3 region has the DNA TGTGCCAGCAGCTTAAGGGATTCTGGAAACACCATATATTTT. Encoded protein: CASSLRDSGNTIYF.

CDR3 bases: TGTGCCAGCAGCGTTTCCGGCATGAACACTGAAGCTTTCTTT. Its translation: CASSVSGMNTEAFF. The V call is TRBV9, the J call TRBJ1-1; no clear D gene. This CDR3 has 14 residues. Trimming took off 2 bases at V and 0 bases at J, with 8 bases between the two ends. The germline V gene encodes CDR1 SGDLS and CDR2 YYNGEE.

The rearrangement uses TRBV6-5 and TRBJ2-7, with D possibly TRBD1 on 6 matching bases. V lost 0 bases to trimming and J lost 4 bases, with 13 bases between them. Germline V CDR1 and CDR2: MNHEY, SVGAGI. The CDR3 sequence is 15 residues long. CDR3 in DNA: TGTGCCAGCAGTTACTCGTCACAGGGCTCTTACGAGCAGTACTTC. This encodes CASSYSSQGSYEQYF.

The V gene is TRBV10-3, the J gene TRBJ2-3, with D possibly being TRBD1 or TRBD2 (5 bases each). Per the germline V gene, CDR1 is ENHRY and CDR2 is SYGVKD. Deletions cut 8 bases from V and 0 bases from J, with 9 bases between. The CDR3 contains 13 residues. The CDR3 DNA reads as TGTGCCATCGGGACCACTAGCACAGATACGCAGTATTTT. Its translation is CAIGTTSTDTQYF.

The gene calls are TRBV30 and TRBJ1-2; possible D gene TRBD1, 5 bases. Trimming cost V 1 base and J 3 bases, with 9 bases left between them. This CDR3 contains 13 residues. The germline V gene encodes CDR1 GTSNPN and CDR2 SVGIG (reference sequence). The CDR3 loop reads CAWSGRAHYGYTF. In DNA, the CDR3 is TGTGCCTGGAGTGGCAGGGCCCACTATGGCTACACCTTC.

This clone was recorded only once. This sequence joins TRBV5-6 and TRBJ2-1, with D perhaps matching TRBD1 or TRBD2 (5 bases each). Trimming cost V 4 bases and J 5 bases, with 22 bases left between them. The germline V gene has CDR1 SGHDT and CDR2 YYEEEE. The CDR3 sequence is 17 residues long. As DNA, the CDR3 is TGTGCCAGCAGCCCGGCTATGGGGACCCCAAGGGACAATGAGCAGTTCTTC. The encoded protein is CASSPAMGTPRDNEQFF.

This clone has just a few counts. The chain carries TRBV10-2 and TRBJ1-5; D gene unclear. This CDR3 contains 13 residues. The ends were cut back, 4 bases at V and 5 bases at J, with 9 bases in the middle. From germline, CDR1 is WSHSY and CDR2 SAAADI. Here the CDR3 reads CASSGIYDQPQHF. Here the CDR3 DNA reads TGCGCCAGCAGTGGGATATACGATCAGCCCCAGCATTTT.

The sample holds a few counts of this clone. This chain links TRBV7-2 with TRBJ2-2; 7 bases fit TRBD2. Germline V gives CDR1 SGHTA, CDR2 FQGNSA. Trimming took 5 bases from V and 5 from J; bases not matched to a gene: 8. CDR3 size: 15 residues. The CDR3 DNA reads TGTGCCAGCAGCGGACGGGGAGGGGCAACCGGGGAGCTGTTTTTT. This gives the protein CASSGRGGATGELFF.

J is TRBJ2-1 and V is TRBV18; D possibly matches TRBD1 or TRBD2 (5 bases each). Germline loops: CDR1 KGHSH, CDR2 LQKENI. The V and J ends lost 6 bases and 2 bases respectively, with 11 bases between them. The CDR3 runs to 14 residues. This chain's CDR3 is CASSPGTAYNEQFF. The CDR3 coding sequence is TGTGCCAGCTCCCCCGGGACGGCCTACAATGAGCAGTTCTTC.

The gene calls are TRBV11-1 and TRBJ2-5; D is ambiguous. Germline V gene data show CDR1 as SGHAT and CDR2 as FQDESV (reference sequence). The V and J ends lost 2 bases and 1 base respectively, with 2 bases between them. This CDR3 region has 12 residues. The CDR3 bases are TGTGCCAGCAGCTTACTCCAAGAGACCCAGTACTTC. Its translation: CASSLLQETQYF. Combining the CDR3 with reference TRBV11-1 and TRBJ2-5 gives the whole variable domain EAEVAQSPRYKITEKSQAVAFWCDPISGHATLYWYRQILGQGPELLVQFQDESVVDDSQLPKDRFSAERLKGVDSTLKIQPAELGDSAMYLCASSLLQETQYFGPGTRLLVL.

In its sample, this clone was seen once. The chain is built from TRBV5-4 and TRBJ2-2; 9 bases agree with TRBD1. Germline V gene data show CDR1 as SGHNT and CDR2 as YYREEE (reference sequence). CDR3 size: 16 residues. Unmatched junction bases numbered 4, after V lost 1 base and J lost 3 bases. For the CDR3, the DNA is TGTGCCAGCAGCTTGTTGGGACAGGGATACACCGGGGAGCTGTTTTTT. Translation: CASSLLGQGYTGELFF.

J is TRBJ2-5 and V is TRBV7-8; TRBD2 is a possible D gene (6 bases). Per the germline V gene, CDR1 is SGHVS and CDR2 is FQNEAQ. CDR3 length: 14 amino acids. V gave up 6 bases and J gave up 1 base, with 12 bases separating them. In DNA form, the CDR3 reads TGTGCCAGCAGGCAAACTAGCAGCCAAGAGACCCAGTACTTC. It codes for CASRQTSSQETQYF.

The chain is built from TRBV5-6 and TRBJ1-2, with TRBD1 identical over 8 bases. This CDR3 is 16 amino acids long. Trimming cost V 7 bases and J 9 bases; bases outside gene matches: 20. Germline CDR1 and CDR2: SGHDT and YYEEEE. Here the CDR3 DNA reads TGTGCCAGCTCCGGCCAGGGGGCACCCTCCGGTAGTAGCTACACCTTC. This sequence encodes CASSGQGAPSGSSYTF.